What follows are 28 T cell receptor beta chains derived from one specimen sequenced in a study of blood T cell repertoires in COVID-19. The repertoire was sequenced with immunoSEQ multiplex PCR; TCRdb's copy has only in-frame clones and lacks some. The sample lists roughly 18,000 clones; 80% to 90% were seen once. The sample consisted of peripheral blood. The source is a man aged 55 to 70 with active COVID-19.

CDR3 sequence: CASSGTGGKNIQYF. In DNA form, the CDR3 reads TGTGCCAGCAGCGGGACAGGGGGCAAAAACATTCAGTACTTC. The V gene is TRBV9, the J gene TRBJ2-4; 10 positions match TRBD1. V trimming: 3 bases; J trimming: 3 bases; junction bases outside the gene matches: 0. The CDR3 sequence is 14 residues long. CDR1 is SGDLS and CDR2 is YYNGEE in the germline V gene.

This clone was observed a single time. This chain joins TRBV5-1 and TRBJ1-2; weak D call: TRBD1 (5 bases). The germline gives CDR1 SGHRS, CDR2 YFSETQ. This CDR3 region has 17 residues. V was shortened by 0 bases and J by 8 bases, with 23 bases between the two germline ends. For the CDR3, the DNA is TGCGCCAGCAGCTTGGTGGTATTTTCGGGGGATGATGGAGGCTACACCTTC. This codes for CASSLVVFSGDDGGYTF.

This chain uses TRBV19 with TRBJ1-5, with a weak D call TRBD1 (6 bases). Germline V gene data show CDR1 as LNHDA and CDR2 as SQIVND (reference sequence). Trimming cost V 5 bases and J 5 bases, with 13 bases left between them. This CDR3 is built from 14 residues. CDR3 in amino acids: CASSPRGWDQPQHF. For the CDR3, the DNA is TGTGCCAGTAGTCCCAGGGGTTGGGATCAGCCCCAGCATTTT.

The chain combines TRBV21-1 with TRBJ1-2; the table gives TRBD1 as D, unverified against the DNA. TRBV21-1 is a documented pseudogene. CDR3 length: 15 residues. CDR3 in DNA: TGTGCCAGCCTACCCAGGGGCCAGGGCAACTATGGCTACACCTTC. Residues: CASLPRGQGNYGYTF.

This chain links TRBV5-6 with TRBJ1-1; 8 nucleotides agree with TRBD1. The CDR3 runs 15 residues. Germline trimming cut 1 base from V and 2 bases from J; bases unmatched to any gene: 4. Germline V gene sequence: CDR1 SGHDT, CDR2 YYEEEE. The CDR3 here is CASSLRTGINTEAFF. In DNA, the CDR3 is TGTGCCAGCAGCTTGAGGACAGGGATAAACACTGAAGCTTTCTTT. Complete variable domain (other parts from reference TRBV5-6 and TRBJ1-1): DAGVTQSPTHLIKTRGQQVTLRCSPKSGHDTVSWYQQALGQGPQFIFQYYEEEERQRGNFPDRFSGHQFPNYSSELNVNALLLGDSALYLCASSLRTGINTEAFFGQGTRLTVV.

The V gene is TRBV5-1, the J gene TRBJ2-2; tentative D call: TRBD1 (5 bases). Germline V gene lookup returns CDR1 SGHRS and CDR2 YFSETQ. CDR3 length: 14 residues. V lost 3 bases and J 1 base, leaving 7 bases between the germline ends. CDR3 DNA sequence: TGCGCCAGCAGCTACGACAGGAACACCGGGGAGCTGTTTTTT. Amino acids: CASSYDRNTGELFF.

The CDR3 protein is CASSTRGTGGTSYEQYF. CDR3 in DNA: TGTGCCAGCAGCACGCGGGGGACAGGGGGGACCTCCTACGAGCAGTACTTC. This chain connects TRBV5-6 to TRBJ2-7; 11 bases agree with TRBD1. Germline CDR1 SGHDT, CDR2 YYEEEE. The V gene end was trimmed by 4 bases and the J gene end by 0 bases; junction bases not matched to a gene: 9. The CDR3 loop spans 17 amino acids.

The CDR3 DNA is TGCGCCAGCAGCCAGGTTGACAGGGGTGGGTATGGCTACACCTTC. It encodes CASSQVDRGGYGYTF. The J gene is TRBJ1-2, the V gene TRBV4-3, with 8 bases aligning to TRBD1. The ends lost 3 bases at V and 5 bases at J; junction bases unmatched: 8. There are 15 residues in the CDR3. Germline V CDR1 and CDR2: LGHNA, YSLEER.

The rearrangement links TRBV2 to TRBJ1-2; 7 nucleotides line up with TRBD1. Trimming took 8 bases from V and 7 from J; bases not matched to a gene: 13. Looked up from germline, CDR1 is SNHLY and CDR2 is FYNNEI. The CDR3 length is 14 residues. The CDR3 region is CASLGPTGMSGYTF. In nucleotides, the CDR3 is TGTGCCAGCCTGGGCCCGACAGGGATGAGTGGCTACACCTTC.

The chain employs TRBV6-2 or TRBV6-3 and TRBJ2-2; tentatively, D is TRBD2 (5 bases). The germline gives CDR1 MNHEY, CDR2 SVGEGT. The CDR3 has 18 amino acids. V lost 6 bases and J lost 0, with 20 bases in between. CDR3 DNA sequence: TGTGCCAGCAGCCTACCGCTAGATAGCGCTGCGAACACCGGGGAGCTGTTTTTT. The encoded protein is CASSLPLDSAANTGELFF.

The CDR3 DNA follows: TGTGCCAGCACGTCGGCGGTCAGCTCCTACAATGAGCAGTTCTTC. Encoded protein: CASTSAVSSYNEQFF. This rearrangement joins TRBV5-4 to TRBJ2-1; no clear D gene. The germline V gene encodes CDR1 SGHNT and CDR2 YYREEE (reference sequence). V was cut by 6 bases and J by 0 bases, with 13 bases left in between. This CDR3 spans 15 amino acids. Full variable domain (rest looked up from reference TRBV5-4 and TRBJ2-1): ETGVTQSPTHLIKTRGQQVTLRCSSQSGHNTVSWYQQALGQGPQFIFQYYREEENGRGNFPPRFSGLQFPNYSSELNVNALELDDSALYLCASTSAVSSYNEQFFGPGTRLTVL.

The chain recombines TRBV7-2 with TRBJ2-1; 11 bases are a match to TRBD2. With V trimmed by 5 bases and J by 5 bases, 2 bases remained unmatched. Germline V gives CDR1 SGHTA, CDR2 FQGNSA. The length of the CDR3 is 14 residues. CDR3 nucleotides: TGTGCCAGCAGCCTACTAGCGGGGGACAATGAGCAGTTCTTC. Translating gives CASSLLAGDNEQFF.

This chain joins TRBV10-1 and TRBJ2-5; possibly TRBD2 for D (6 bases). Germline V gives CDR1 WNHNN, CDR2 SYGVQD (reference sequence). The CDR3 contains 15 residues. V lost 1 base and J lost 5, with 14 bases in between. The CDR3 nucleotides read TGCGCCAGCAGTGAGTTGGGGGGTTATGGGGAGACCCAGTACTTC. Its translation: CASSELGGYGETQYF.

The chain links TRBV9 to TRBJ1-6, with 8 bases that match TRBD1. This CDR3 has 14 residues. Trimming at V came to 1 base and at J to 10 bases, leaving 4 bases not matched to a gene. CDR1 is SGDLS and CDR2 is YYNGEE in the germline V gene. The CDR3 coding sequence is TGTGCCAGCAGCGTAATCGACAGGGGCTCACCCCTCCACTTT. Translating gives CASSVIDRGSPLHF.

This chain joins TRBV6-1 and TRBJ2-3; D perhaps matches TRBD1 (5 bases). The V and J ends lost 3 bases and 2 bases respectively, with 15 bases between them. Germline-derived CDR1 and CDR2 are MNHNS and SASEGT. The CDR3 spans 16 residues. The CDR3 DNA follows: TGTGCCAGCAGTGATTCTGCAGGGCGCAACACAGATACGCAGTATTTT. It encodes CASSDSAGRNTDTQYF.

The V call is TRBV5-5, the J call TRBJ2-3; 8 bases are shared with TRBD1. The CDR3 length is 15 residues. From germline, CDR1 is SGHKS and CDR2 YYEKEE (reference sequence). V lost 1 base, J lost 2 bases, and 3 bases stayed unmatched. The CDR3 sequence: CASSLTGGNTDTQYF. In DNA form, the CDR3 reads TGTGCCAGCAGCTTGACAGGGGGAAACACAGATACGCAGTATTTT.

Written as DNA, the CDR3 is TGCGCCAGCAGCTCCCGGGACAGACCTAGCACAGATACGCAGTATTTT. Translation gives CASSSRDRPSTDTQYF. V and J are TRBV5-1 and TRBJ2-3, with TRBD1 matching 7 bases. Losses at the gene ends were 3 bases for V and 0 bases for J; bases not matched to a gene: 7. This CDR3 contains 16 residues. Germline V gene lookup returns CDR1 SGHRS and CDR2 YFSETQ.

The table lists this clone with a few counts. The V and J genes are TRBV4-1 and TRBJ2-7; possibly TRBD1 for D (5 bases). This CDR3 contains 15 residues. Per germline, CDR1 MGHRA and CDR2 YSYEKL. V was trimmed by 4 bases and J by 2 bases, leaving 15 bases between them. The CDR3 DNA sequence: TGCGCCAGCAGCCCCAGGGAAGGGGTCACCTACGAGCAGTACTTC. Amino acids: CASSPREGVTYEQYF.

CDR3: CASSRDRGSGGELFF. In DNA form, the CDR3 reads TGTGCCAGCAGTAGGGACAGGGGATCCGGCGGGGAGCTGTTTTTT. V and J are TRBV28 and TRBJ2-2; 10 nucleotides match TRBD1. The CDR3 spans 15 residues. The ends lost 5 bases at V and 7 bases at J; junction bases unmatched: 7. Germline CDR1 is MDHEN and CDR2 is SYDVKM. The full variable domain, rest sourced from reference TRBV28 and TRBJ2-2, is DVKVTQSSRYLVKRTGEKVFLECVQDMDHENMFWYRQDPGLGLRLIYFSYDVKMKEKGDIPEGYSVSREKKERFSLILESASTNQTSMYLCASSRDRGSGGELFFGEGSRLTVL.

This rearrangement joins TRBV5-4 to TRBJ2-7; perhaps TRBD1 as D (5 bases). CDR1 is SGHNT, CDR2 YYREEE, per germline (reference sequence). V shed 4 bases and J shed 2 bases, with 13 bases lying between them. The CDR3 loop spans 14 amino acids. In nucleotides, the CDR3 is TGTGCCAGCAGCCCGGCGACAGCTACCTACGAGCAGTACTTC. Translated, it gives CASSPATATYEQYF. Variable domain in full (rest from reference TRBV5-4 and TRBJ2-7): ETGVTQSPTHLIKTRGQQVTLRCSSQSGHNTVSWYQQALGQGPQFIFQYYREEENGRGNFPPRFSGLQFPNYSSELNVNALELDDSALYLCASSPATATYEQYFGPGTRLTVT.

This sequence joins TRBV19 and TRBJ1-1; D uncertain. The CDR3 has 9 amino acids. V was clipped by 8 bases and J by 12 bases, with 10 bases between them. Germline V gives CDR1 LNHDA, CDR2 SQIVND (reference sequence). As DNA, the CDR3 is TGTGCCAGTCCCCCCTTCCCTTTCTTT. Translated, it gives CASPPFPFF.

The chain joins TRBV30 to TRBJ1-4; D possibly corresponds to TRBD1 (5 bases). Germline V gene lookup returns CDR1 GTSNPN and CDR2 SVGIG (reference sequence). Trimming shortened V by 3 bases and J by 4 bases, and 9 bases separated the two germline ends. The CDR3 spans 13 residues. This CDR3 is CAWRPQVNEKLFF. For the CDR3, the DNA is TGTGCCTGGAGGCCACAGGTTAATGAAAAACTGTTTTTT. The full variable domain, with the rest looked up from reference TRBV30 and TRBJ1-4, is SQTIHQWPATLVQPVGSPLSLECTVEGTSNPNLYWYRQAAGRGLQLLFYSVGIGQISSEVPQNLSASRPQDRQFILSSKKLLLSDSGFYLCAWRPQVNEKLFFGSGTQLSVL.

V gene TRBV19 combines with J gene TRBJ1-2, with 8 nucleotides matching TRBD1. After removal of 5 bases from V and 4 bases from J, the junction contained 12 bases not matched to a gene. The length of the CDR3 is 16 residues. Germline V CDR1 and CDR2: LNHDA, SQIVND (reference sequence). The CDR3 here is CASSPLGYRGAYGYTF. CDR3 bases: TGTGCCAGTAGTCCGCTGGGATACAGGGGGGCCTATGGCTACACCTTC.

This clone was seen a single time. The chain carries TRBV12-2 and TRBJ1-5; the table's D call of TRBD1 was not tested on the DNA. TRBV12-2 is tagged as a pseudogene. The CDR3 runs to 19 residues. CDR3 nucleotide sequence: TGTGCAAGTCGCTTAAGGGTGGGAACGCGACAGAATAGCAATCAGCCCCAGCATTTT. Protein: CASRLRVGTRQNSNQPQHF.

This chain uses TRBV14 with TRBJ2-1; D might be TRBD2 (5 bases). Between the trimmed V and J ends, which lost 4 bases and 0 bases, there was a span of 19 bases. Germline V lookup: CDR1 SGHDN, CDR2 FVKESK. CDR3 length: 18 residues. The CDR3 loop is CASSLWWGAVSSYNEQFF. As DNA, the CDR3 is TGTGCCAGCAGCCTCTGGTGGGGAGCGGTGAGCTCCTACAATGAGCAGTTCTTC.

The V call is TRBV9, the J call TRBJ1-2; 7 nucleotides agree with TRBD1. V lost 3 bases, J lost 0 bases, and 11 bases stayed unmatched. CDR1 is SGDLS, CDR2 YYNGEE, per germline. CDR3 length: 17 amino acids. The DNA of the CDR3 is TGTGCCAGCAGCGACCCCATTTACAGGGGAGCTAACTATGGCTACACCTTC. Protein sequence: CASSDPIYRGANYGYTF.

This chain joins TRBV9 and TRBJ2-1; TRBD2 might be the D (6 bases). Trimming left V 0 bases short and J 0 bases short, with 10 bases between. CDR1 SGDLS and CDR2 YYNGEE come from the germline V gene. The CDR3 covers 16 residues. CDR3 coding DNA: TGTGCCAGCAGCGTAGCGGCGGGGAGCTCCTACAATGAGCAGTTCTTC. It specifies CASSVAAGSSYNEQFF.

The chain joins TRBV11-1 to TRBJ2-3, with 9 bases fitting TRBD2. Germline V gene lookup returns CDR1 SGHAT and CDR2 FQDESV (reference sequence). Trimming at V came to 8 bases and at J to 5 bases, leaving 11 bases not matched to a gene. The CDR3 is 15 residues long. The CDR3 bases are TGTGCCAGCTCCCTCTTGCGGGGGGGCGGAGATACGCAGTATTTT. This translates into CASSLLRGGGDTQYF.